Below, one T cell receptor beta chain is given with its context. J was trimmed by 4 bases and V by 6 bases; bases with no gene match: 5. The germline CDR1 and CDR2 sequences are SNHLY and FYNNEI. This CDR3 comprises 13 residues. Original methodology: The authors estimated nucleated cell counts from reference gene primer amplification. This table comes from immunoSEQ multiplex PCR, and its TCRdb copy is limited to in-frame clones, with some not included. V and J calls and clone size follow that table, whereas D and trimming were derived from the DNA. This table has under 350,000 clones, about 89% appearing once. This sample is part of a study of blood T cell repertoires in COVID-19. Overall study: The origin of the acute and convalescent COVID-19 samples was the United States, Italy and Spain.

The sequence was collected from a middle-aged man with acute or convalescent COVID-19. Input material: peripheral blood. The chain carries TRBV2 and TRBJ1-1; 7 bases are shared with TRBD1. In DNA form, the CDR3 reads TGTGCCAGCAGGTACAGGGGACGCACTGAAGCTTTCTTT. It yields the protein CASRYRGRTEAFF. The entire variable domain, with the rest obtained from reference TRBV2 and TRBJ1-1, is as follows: EPEVTQTPSHQVTQMGQEVILRCVPISNHLYFYWYRQILGQKVEFLVSFYNNEISEKSEIFDDQFSVERPDGSNFTLKIRSTKLEDSAMYFCASRYRGRTEAFFGQGTRLTVV.